Sequencing of this T cell receptor (beta chain) was carried out in a study of regulatory T cells in long-lasting Graves disease. On the study more broadly: Over 5 years of antithyroid drugs with positive TSH receptor antibodies was taken to mean persistent Graves' disease.

The time point: persistent/refractory GD, antithyroid drugs over 5 years with positive TRAb. From PBMCs, RNA was extracted and then used to make the TCR library. Overall study results and limits: Persistent disease preferred TRBV28, TRBJ1-2 and TRBJ2-5; new disease, TRBV20-1 and TRBJ2-1. Examination was confined to peripheral blood, excluding thyroid tissue.

About this clonotype: Its antigen remains unidentified.

The CDR3 consists of 14 residues. Between the trimmed V and J ends, which lost 1 base and 5 bases, there was a span of 11 bases. Construction of the TCR beta libraries employed iRepertoire HTBI primers in conjunction with Arm-PCR of CDR3 regions. TCRdb itself ran the multiplex PCR reads through MiXCR, one entry per CDR3 protein. In the table there are about 430,000 distinct CDR3 sequences, around 20% of which are singletons. The genes are TRBV12-3 or TRBV12-4 and TRBJ2-5; D call uncertain. The sequences come from peripheral blood mononuclear cells (PBMCs), collected when the disease was refractory, from a patient treated with antithyroid drugs. The sequence was obtained from a female donor with Graves disease. CDR3 DNA: TGTGCCAGCAGTTTAGGGCAGGTGGAGGAGACCCAGTACTTC. Amino acids: CASSLGQVEETQYF.